Listed below are T cell receptor beta chains from one sample, sequenced in a study of blood T cell repertoires in COVID-19. Method: immunoSEQ multiplex PCR; TCRdb's copy keeps in-frame clones and lacks some. This sample has about 190,000 clones, with approximately 79% found just once. The sequencing input was peripheral blood. These receptors were collected from a man aged 25-45 years with active or convalescent COVID-19. Both conserved end residues are part of each CDR3. The D gene is left open where the match is weak. Size tells how often a clone was seen (once, few, many) or the class of an expanded clone, and some rows leave it out.

TRBV5-1	TRBJ1-1	TRBD1	NA	CASSLGTGRSVTEAFF	TGCGCCAGCAGCTTGGGGACAGGGAGGAGTGTGACTGAAGCTTTCTTT
TRBV6-4	TRBJ2-6	NA	NA	CASSDSFSGANVLTF	TGTGCCAGCAGTGACTCCTTCTCTGGGGCCAACGTCCTGACTTTC
TRBV7-6	TRBJ1-4	NA	NA	CASSSNTGRPTNEKLFF	TGTGCCAGCAGCTCGAACACAGGGAGACCAACTAATGAAAAACTGTTTTTT
TRBV14	TRBJ1-6	NA	few	CASSRGVGPRTSLHF	TGTGCCAGCAGCCGCGGGGTGGGTCCCCGTACATCCCTCCACTTT
TRBV6-1	TRBJ2-3	TRBD2	NA	CASSGTSGSPDTQYF	TGTGCCAGCAGTGGGACTAGCGGCTCCCCAGATACGCAGTATTTT
TRBV5-4	TRBJ2-2	TRBD1	once	CASSLGVTGAELFF	TGTGCCAGCAGCTTGGGGGTCACAGGGGCGGAGCTGTTTTTT
TRBV20-1	TRBJ1-1	NA	few	CSASRGTEAFF	TGCAGTGCGTCCCGGGGCACTGAAGCTTTCTTT
TRBV9	TRBJ1-3	NA	NA	CASSAREVVGGNTIYF	TGTGCCAGCAGCGCTAGGGAGGTGGTAGGCGGAAACACCATATATTTT
TRBV6-5	TRBJ2-3	TRBD1	NA	CASRGRDRGQDTQYF	TGTGCCAGCAGAGGACGGGACAGGGGACAAGATACGCAGTATTTT
TRBV29-1	TRBJ1-1	TRBD1	NA	CSVWTGGAGTEAFF	TGCAGCGTTTGGACAGGGGGCGCGGGCACTGAAGCTTTCTTT
TRBV2	TRBJ1-5	TRBD1	NA	CASREGQGMGSNQPQHF	TGTGCCAGCAGGGAAGGACAGGGGATGGGTAGCAATCAGCCCCAGCATTTT
TRBV11-2	TRBJ1-1	NA	NA	CASSSLRGHPEAFF	TGTGCCAGCAGTTCTCTAAGGGGTCACCCTGAAGCTTTCTTT
TRBV7-9	TRBJ2-7	TRBD1	few	CASSSVAPRTGVSYEQYF	TGTGCCAGCAGCTCAGTCGCCCCCAGGACAGGGGTCTCCTACGAGCAGTACTTC
TRBV3-1/TRBV3-2	TRBJ1-4	NA	NA	CASSQEPDKQEKLFF	TGTGCCAGCAGCCAAGAACCAGACAAACAGGAAAAACTGTTTTTT
TRBV5-4	TRBJ1-1	NA	once	CASSLGAGDTEAFF	TGTGCCAGCAGCTTGGGGGCAGGGGACACTGAAGCTTTCTTT
TRBV28	TRBJ1-2	TRBD1	NA	CASSFSRGHRGYTF	TGTGCCAGCAGTTTTTCCAGGGGGCATCGAGGCTACACCTTC
TRBV19	TRBJ2-7	TRBD2	few	CASSFSGSSTYEQYF	TGTGCCAGTAGTTTTAGCGGGAGCTCAACGTACGAGCAGTACTTC
TRBV10-2	TRBJ1-3	NA	NA	CASSGTVSGNTIYF	TGCGCCAGCAGTGGGACAGTCTCTGGAAACACCATATATTTT
TRBV19	TRBJ1-4	NA	NA	CASSLRKNGEKLFF	TGTGCCAGTAGCCTCAGGAAGAACGGTGAAAAACTGTTTTTT
TRBV5-4	TRBJ1-2	NA	NA	CASSPRARSTNYGYTF	TGTGCCAGCAGCCCCAGGGCGCGGTCAACTAACTATGGCTACACCTTC
TRBV5-1	TRBJ2-2	NA	NA	CASYEQSNTGELFF	TGCGCCAGTTATGAACAGTCTAACACCGGGGAGCTGTTTTTT
TRBV7-3	TRBJ2-1	TRBD1	NA	CASSRTGYNEQFF	TGTGCCAGCAGTCGGACAGGGTACAATGAGCAGTTCTTC
TRBV28	TRBJ1-5	NA	NA	CASSSSGAKGYSNQPQHF	TGTGCCAGCAGTTCCTCAGGGGCAAAGGGTTATAGCAATCAGCCCCAGCATTTT
TRBV28	TRBJ2-3	NA	NA	CASIEGVGDTQYF	TGTGCCAGCATCGAAGGGGTAGGGGATACGCAGTATTTT
TRBV18	TRBJ2-7	TRBD2	NA	CASSPLLTSGRAPNEQYF	TGTGCCAGCTCACCTTTACTGACTAGCGGGAGGGCCCCCAACGAGCAGTACTTC
TRBV5-8	TRBJ1-4	TRBD1	once	CASSFEGQHNEKLFF	TGTGCCAGCAGCTTTGAGGGACAGCATAATGAAAAACTGTTTTTT
TRBV6-5	TRBJ1-1	TRBD1	NA	CASSYPRGRGAEAFF	TGTGCCAGCAGTTACCCAAGGGGGCGCGGAGCTGAAGCTTTCTTT
TRBV14	TRBJ2-5	NA	NA	CASSRTVQETQYF	TGTGCCAGCAGTCGGACAGTTCAAGAGACCCAGTACTTC
TRBV18	TRBJ1-1	TRBD1	NA	CASSFSGTGRTEAFF	TGTGCCAGCTCATTTTCCGGGACAGGGAGGACTGAAGCTTTCTTT
TRBV6-5	TRBJ1-4	TRBD1	NA	CASRETGVNEKLFF	TGTGCCAGCAGAGAGACAGGGGTTAATGAAAAACTGTTTTTT
TRBV15	TRBJ2-4	TRBD2	NA	CATSREAGGGNIQYF	TGTGCCACCAGCAGAGAGGCGGGAGGAGGAAACATTCAGTACTTC
TRBV20-1	TRBJ2-6	NA	NA	CSASSVSGANVLTF	TGCAGTGCTAGTTCCGTCTCTGGGGCCAACGTCCTGACTTTC
TRBV30	TRBJ1-1	NA	NA	CAWSKQGDTEAFF	TGTGCCTGGAGTAAGCAGGGTGACACTGAAGCTTTCTTT